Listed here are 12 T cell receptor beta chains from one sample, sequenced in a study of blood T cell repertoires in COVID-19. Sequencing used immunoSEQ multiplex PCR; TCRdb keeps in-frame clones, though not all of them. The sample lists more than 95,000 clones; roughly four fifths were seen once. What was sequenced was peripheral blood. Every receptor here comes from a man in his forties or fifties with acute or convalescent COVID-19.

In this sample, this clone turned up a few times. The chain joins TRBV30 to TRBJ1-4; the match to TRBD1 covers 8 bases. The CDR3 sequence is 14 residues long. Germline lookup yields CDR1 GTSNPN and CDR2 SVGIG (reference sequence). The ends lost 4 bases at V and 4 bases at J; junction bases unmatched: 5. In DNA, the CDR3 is TGTGCCTGGATCCAGACAGGGGTTAATGAAAAACTGTTTTTT. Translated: CAWIQTGVNEKLFF. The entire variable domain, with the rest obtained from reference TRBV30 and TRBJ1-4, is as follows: SQTIHQWPATLVQPVGSPLSLECTVEGTSNPNLYWYRQAAGRGLQLLFYSVGIGQISSEVPQNLSASRPQDRQFILSSKKLLLSDSGFYLCAWIQTGVNEKLFFGSGTQLSVL.

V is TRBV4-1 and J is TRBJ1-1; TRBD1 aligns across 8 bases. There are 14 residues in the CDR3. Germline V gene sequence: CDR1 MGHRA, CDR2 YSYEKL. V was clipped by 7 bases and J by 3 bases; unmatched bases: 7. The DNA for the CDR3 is TGCGCCAGCACCAGAGGGACAGGCGACACTGAAGCTTTCTTT. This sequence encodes CASTRGTGDTEAFF.

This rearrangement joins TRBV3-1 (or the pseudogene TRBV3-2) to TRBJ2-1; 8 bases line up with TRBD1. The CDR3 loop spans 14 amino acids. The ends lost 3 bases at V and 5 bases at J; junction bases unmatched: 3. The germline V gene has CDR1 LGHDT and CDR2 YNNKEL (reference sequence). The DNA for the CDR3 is TGTGCCAGCAGCCACCGGGACAGGAACAATGAGCAGTTCTTC. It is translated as CASSHRDRNNEQFF.

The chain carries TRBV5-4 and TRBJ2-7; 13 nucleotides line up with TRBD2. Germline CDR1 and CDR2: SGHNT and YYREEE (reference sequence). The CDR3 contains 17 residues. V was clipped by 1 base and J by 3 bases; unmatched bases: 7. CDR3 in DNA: TGTGCCAGCAGCTTGAGACTAGCGGGAGGAAATTACTACGAGCAGTACTTC. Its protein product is CASSLRLAGGNYYEQYF.

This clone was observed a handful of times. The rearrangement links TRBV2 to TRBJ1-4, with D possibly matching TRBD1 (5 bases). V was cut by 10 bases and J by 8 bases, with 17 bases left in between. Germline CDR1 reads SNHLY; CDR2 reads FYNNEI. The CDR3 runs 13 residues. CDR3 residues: CATQKGPYEKLFF. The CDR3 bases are TGTGCCACCCAAAAGGGGCCATACGAAAAACTGTTTTTT.

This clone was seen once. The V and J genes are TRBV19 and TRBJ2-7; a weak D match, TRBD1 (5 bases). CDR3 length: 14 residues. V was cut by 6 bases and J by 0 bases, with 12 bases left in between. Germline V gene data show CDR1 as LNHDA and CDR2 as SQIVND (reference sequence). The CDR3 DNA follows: TGTGCCAGTAGCCGCGGACATAACTCCTACGAGCAGTACTTC. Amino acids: CASSRGHNSYEQYF. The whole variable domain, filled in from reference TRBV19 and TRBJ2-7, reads DGGITQSPKYLFRKEGQNVTLSCEQNLNHDAMYWYRQDPGQGLRLIYYSQIVNDFQKGDIAEGYSVSREKKESFPLTVTSAQKNPTAFYLCASSRGHNSYEQYFGPGTRLTVT.

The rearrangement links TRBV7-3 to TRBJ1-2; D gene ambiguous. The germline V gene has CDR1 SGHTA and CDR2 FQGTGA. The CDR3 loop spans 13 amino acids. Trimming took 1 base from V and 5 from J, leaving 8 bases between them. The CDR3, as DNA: TGTGCCAGCAGCTTAAGGAACTATTATGGCTACACCTTC. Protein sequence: CASSLRNYYGYTF.

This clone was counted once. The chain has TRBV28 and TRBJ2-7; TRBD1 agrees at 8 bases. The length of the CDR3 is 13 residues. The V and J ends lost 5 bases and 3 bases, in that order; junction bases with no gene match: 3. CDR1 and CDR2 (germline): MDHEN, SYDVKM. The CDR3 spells CASSPTGVYEQYF. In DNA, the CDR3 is TGTGCCAGCAGTCCGACAGGGGTCTACGAGCAGTACTTC.

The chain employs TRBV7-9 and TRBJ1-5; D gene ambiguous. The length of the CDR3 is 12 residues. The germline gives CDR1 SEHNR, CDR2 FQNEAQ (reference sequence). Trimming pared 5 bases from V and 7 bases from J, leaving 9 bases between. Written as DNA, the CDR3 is TGTGCCAGCAGCCTTGCCGGGCAGCCCCAGCATTTT. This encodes CASSLAGQPQHF.

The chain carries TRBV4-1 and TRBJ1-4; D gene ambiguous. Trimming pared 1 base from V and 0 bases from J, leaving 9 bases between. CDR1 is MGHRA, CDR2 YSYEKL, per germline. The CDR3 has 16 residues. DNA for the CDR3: TGCGCCAGCAGCCAAGCCGGTTATCCAACTAATGAAAAACTGTTTTTT. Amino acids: CASSQAGYPTNEKLFF.

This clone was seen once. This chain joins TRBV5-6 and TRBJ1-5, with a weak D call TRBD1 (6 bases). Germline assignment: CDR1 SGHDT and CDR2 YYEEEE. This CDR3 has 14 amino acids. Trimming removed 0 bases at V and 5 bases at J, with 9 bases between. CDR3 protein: CASSLDREDQPQHF. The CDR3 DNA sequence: TGTGCCAGCAGCTTGGACAGGGAAGATCAGCCCCAGCATTTT.

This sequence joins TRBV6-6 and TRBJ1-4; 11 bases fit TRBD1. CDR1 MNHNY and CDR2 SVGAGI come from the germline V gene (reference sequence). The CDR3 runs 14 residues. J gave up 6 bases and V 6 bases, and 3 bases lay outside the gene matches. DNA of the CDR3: TGTGCCAGCAGCGGGGGACAGGGGGATGAAAAACTGTTTTTT. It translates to CASSGGQGDEKLFF.